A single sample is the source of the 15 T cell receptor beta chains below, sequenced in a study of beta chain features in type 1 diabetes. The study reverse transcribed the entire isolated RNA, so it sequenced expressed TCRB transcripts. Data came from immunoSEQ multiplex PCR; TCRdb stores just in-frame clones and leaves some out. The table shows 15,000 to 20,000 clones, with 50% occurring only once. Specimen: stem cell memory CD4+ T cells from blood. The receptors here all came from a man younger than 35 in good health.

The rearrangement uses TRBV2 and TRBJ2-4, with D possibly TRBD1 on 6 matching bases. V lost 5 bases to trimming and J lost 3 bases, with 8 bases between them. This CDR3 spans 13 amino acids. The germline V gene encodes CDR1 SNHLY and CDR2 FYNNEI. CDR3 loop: CASSSGVKNIQYF. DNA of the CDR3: TGTGCCAGCAGTTCAGGGGTCAAAAACATTCAGTACTTC.

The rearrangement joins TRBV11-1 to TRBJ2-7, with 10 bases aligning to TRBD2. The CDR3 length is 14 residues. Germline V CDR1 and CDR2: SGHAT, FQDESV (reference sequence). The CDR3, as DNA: TGTGCTACCAGATTGAGCGGGAGGGCCTACGAGCAGTACTTC. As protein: CATRLSGRAYEQYF.

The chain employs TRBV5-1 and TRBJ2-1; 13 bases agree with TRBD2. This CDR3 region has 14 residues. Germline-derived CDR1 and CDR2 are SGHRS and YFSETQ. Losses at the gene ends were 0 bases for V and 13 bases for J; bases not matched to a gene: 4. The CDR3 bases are TGCGCCAGCAGCTTGGGACTAGCGGGAGGTCTTCAGTTCTTC. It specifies CASSLGLAGGLQFF. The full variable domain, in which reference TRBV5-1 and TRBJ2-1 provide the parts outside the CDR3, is KAGVTQTPRYLIKTRGQQVTLSCSPISGHRSVSWYQQTPGQGLQFLFEYFSETQRNKGNFPGRFSGRQFSNSRSEMNVSTLELGDSALYLCASSLGLAGGLQFFGPGTRLTVL.

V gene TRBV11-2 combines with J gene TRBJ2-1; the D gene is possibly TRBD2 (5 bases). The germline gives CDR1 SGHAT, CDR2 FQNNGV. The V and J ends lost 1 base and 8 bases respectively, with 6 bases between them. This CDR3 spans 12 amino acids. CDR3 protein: CASSLGRDEQFF. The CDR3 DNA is TGTGCCAGCAGCTTAGGGCGGGATGAGCAGTTCTTC.

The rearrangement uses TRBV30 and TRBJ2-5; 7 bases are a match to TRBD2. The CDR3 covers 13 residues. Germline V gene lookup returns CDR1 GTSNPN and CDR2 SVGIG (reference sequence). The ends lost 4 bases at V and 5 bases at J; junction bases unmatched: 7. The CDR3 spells CAWTRYSGETQYF. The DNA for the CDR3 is TGTGCCTGGACGCGGTATAGCGGGGAGACCCAGTACTTC.

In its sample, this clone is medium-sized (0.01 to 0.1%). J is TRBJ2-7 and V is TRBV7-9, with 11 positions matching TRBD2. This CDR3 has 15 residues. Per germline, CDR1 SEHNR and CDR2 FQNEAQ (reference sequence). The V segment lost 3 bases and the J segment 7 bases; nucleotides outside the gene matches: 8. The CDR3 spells CASSFRTSGPTEQYF. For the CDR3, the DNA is TGTGCCAGCAGCTTCCGGACTAGCGGGCCTACAGAGCAGTACTTC.

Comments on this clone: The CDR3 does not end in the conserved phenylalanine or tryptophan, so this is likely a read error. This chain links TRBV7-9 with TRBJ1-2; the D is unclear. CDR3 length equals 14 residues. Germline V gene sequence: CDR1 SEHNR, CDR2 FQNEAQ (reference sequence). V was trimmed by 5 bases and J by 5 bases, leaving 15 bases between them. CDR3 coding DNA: TGTGCCAGCAGCCCCTCCCAGGCTTTGTATGGCTACACCCTC. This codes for CASSPSQALYGYTL.

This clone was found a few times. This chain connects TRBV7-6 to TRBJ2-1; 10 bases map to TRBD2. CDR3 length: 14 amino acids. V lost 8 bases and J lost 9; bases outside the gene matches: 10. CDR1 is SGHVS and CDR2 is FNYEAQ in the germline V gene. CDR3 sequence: CASGSSSGSGEQFF. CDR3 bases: TGTGCCAGCGGTTCATCTAGCGGGAGCGGTGAGCAGTTCTTC.

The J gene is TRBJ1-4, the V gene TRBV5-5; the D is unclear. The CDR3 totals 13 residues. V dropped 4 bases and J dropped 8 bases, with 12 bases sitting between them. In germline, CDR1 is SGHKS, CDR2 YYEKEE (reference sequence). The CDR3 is CASSVSGLEKLFF. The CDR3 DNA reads TGTGCCAGCAGCGTGTCAGGCCTCGAAAAACTGTTTTTT.

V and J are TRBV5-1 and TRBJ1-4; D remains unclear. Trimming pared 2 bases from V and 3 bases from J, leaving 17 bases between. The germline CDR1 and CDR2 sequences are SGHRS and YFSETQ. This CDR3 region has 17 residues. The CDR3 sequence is CASSFGEIGSANEKLFF. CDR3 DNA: TGCGCCAGCAGCTTTGGCGAGATAGGGAGCGCTAATGAAAAACTGTTTTTT.

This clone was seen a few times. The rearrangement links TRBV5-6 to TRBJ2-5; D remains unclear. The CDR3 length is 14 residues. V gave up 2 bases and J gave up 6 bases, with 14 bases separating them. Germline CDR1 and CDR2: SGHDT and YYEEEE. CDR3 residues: CASSFPQAPQTQYF. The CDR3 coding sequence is TGTGCCAGCAGCTTCCCGCAAGCGCCGCAGACCCAGTACTTC.

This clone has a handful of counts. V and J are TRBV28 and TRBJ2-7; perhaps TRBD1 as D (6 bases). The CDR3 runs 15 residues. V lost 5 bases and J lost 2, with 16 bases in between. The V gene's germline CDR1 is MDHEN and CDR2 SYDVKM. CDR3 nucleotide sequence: TGTGCCAGCAGTCCCCAGGACAGATTCGCCTACGAGCAGTACTTC. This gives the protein CASSPQDRFAYEQYF.

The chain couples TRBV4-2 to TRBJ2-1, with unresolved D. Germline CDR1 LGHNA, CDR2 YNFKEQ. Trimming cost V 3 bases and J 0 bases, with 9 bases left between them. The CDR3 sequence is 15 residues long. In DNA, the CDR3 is TGTGCCAGCAGCCACGAGGAGTTCTCCTACAATGAGCAGTTCTTC. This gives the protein CASSHEEFSYNEQFF.

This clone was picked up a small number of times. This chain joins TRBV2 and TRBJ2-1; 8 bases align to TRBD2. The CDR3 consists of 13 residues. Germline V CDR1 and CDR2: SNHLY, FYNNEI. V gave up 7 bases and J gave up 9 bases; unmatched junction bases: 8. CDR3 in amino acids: CASKAGVLGEQFF. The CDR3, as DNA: TGTGCCAGCAAAGCGGGGGTACTCGGTGAGCAGTTCTTC.

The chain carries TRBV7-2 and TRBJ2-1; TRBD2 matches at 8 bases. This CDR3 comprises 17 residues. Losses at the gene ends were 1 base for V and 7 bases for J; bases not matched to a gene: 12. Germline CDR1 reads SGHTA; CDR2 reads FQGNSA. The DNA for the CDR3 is TGTGCCAGCAGCTTAGATTGGCTAGCGGGCCCCCAAAATGAGCAGTTCTTC. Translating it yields CASSLDWLAGPQNEQFF.